This record looks at one T cell receptor beta chain sequence and its context. This specimen belongs to a study of cytomegalovirus exposure and HLA in healthy donors. The V and J ends lost 3 bases and 6 bases, in that order; junction bases with no gene match: 2. The CDR3 extends over 13 amino acids. Per the germline V gene, CDR1 is GTSNPN and CDR2 is SVGIG (reference sequence). Whereas donors were nominally healthy upon sampling, unrecorded immune exposures were probable. Both 60 Vbeta primers and 13 Jbeta primers went into the PCR. Produced via immunoSEQ multiplex PCR; TCRdb's table is partial and in-frame only. Of 130,000 or so clones listed, 76% were seen once; the top ten hold less than 2%.

Sequences were obtained from PBMCs. The TCR originated in a man aged 40-55 years in good health and CMV-seronegative. The chain links TRBV30 to TRBJ1-4; 9 bases agree with TRBD1. CDR3 loop: CAWRDRGYEKLFF. CDR3 bases: TGTGCCTGGAGGGACAGGGGATATGAAAAACTGTTTTTT. The whole variable domain, filled in from reference TRBV30 and TRBJ1-4, reads SQTIHQWPATLVQPVGSPLSLECTVEGTSNPNLYWYRQAAGRGLQLLFYSVGIGQISSEVPQNLSASRPQDRQFILSSKKLLLSDSGFYLCAWRDRGYEKLFFGSGTQLSVL.